Listed here is a single T cell receptor (beta chain). This clonotype registers as medium-sized (0.01 to 0.1%) within its sample. Its antigen target is currently unknown. The input lacks base qualities; no much larger clone sits a single base away. This record comes from a study (dated 2017 in TCRdb). Concerning the study at large: Human CD8+ TCR repertoires recognizing immunodominant viral antigens were characterized by means of sequence and structural analyses. General findings and caveats noted by the study authors: According to the report, the CD8+ TCR repertoires were highly diverse, and those specific to different immunodominant viral antigens were distinct from each other.

Instrument on record: Illumina HiSeq 2500. TCRdb handled the public reads itself, with Q25 trimming in fastp and clone calling in MiXCR, and kept productive beta chains. Under each unique CDR3 protein, matching rows form one entry showing the most common genes and DNA. This sample is represented by 1,500 or so distinct CDR3 sequences; around 21% of them were singletons. 17% of the sample is in the top ten clones. CDR1 and CDR2, per the germline V gene, are SNHLY and FYNNEI. V is cut by 7 bases and J by 0 bases, and the space between the germline ends is 14 bases. From the cysteine through the phenylalanine, the CDR3 covers 15 amino acids. Only the CDR3 region is kept as DNA, spanning 45 bases read in frame from base 1.

Source material: CD8+ T cells (not recorded whether cultured). The chain uses TRBV2 and TRBJ2-3; matching of 6 bases hints at TRBD1 as the D gene. This receptor was taken from a female donor. The DNA sequence is TGTGCCAGCAAAACGGGGCAGGGGAGCACAGATACGCAGTATTTT. Its protein reads: CASKTGQGSTDTQYF.